The 13 T cell receptor beta chains presented below share a single source sample, sequenced in a study of blood T cell repertoires in COVID-19. The table came from immunoSEQ multiplex PCR; TCRdb's copy has only in-frame clones and leaves some out. The data contain over 200,000 clones, over 75% of them singletons. Input material: peripheral blood. The receptors were sampled from a human donor in a cohort sampled during active COVID-19.

This clone was observed once. V usage is TRBV9 and J usage is TRBJ2-7, with D possibly matching TRBD2 (6 bases). Trimming shortened V by 2 bases and J by 2 bases, and 17 bases separated the two germline ends. This CDR3 spans 16 amino acids. CDR1 is SGDLS, CDR2 YYNGEE, per germline. The CDR3 region has the DNA TGTGCCAGCAGCGTTTTCGGCGGGGAGGCCCCCTACGAGCAGTACTTC. Its protein product is CASSVFGGEAPYEQYF.

The chain uses TRBV28 and TRBJ1-2; 7 bases are a match to TRBD1. The J segment lost 4 bases and the V segment lost 6 bases, leaving 11 bases of the junction unmatched. Germline assignment: CDR1 MDHEN and CDR2 SYDVKM. The CDR3 is 15 amino acids. The CDR3, as DNA: TGTGCCAGCAGCTCCACAGGGGTGAGGCCCTATGGCTACACCTTC. This codes for CASSSTGVRPYGYTF.

The J gene is TRBJ2-3, the V gene TRBV10-3; 9 nucleotides line up with TRBD2. J lost 1 base, V lost 6 bases, and 8 bases had no gene match. The CDR3 runs 16 residues. The germline V gene encodes CDR1 ENHRY and CDR2 SYGVKD. CDR3 in DNA: TGTGCCATCAGCCTGACTAGCGGAGACGGCACAGATACGCAGTATTTT. This gives the protein CAISLTSGDGTDTQYF.

The chain joins TRBV7-6 to TRBJ2-3; 14 bases are shared with TRBD2. This CDR3 is 18 amino acids long. Trimming at V came to 0 bases and at J to 8 bases, leaving 10 bases not matched to a gene. CDR1 is SGHVS, CDR2 FNYEAQ, per germline. This chain's CDR3 is CASSLAGTSGSGRGTQYF. DNA for the CDR3: TGTGCCAGCAGCTTAGCGGGGACTAGCGGGAGCGGGAGAGGTACGCAGTATTTT.

V gene TRBV3-1 (or the pseudogene TRBV3-2) combines with J gene TRBJ2-7, with 8 bases that match TRBD2. Per the germline V gene, CDR1 is LGHDT and CDR2 is YNNKEL (reference sequence). The trim removed 0 bases at V and 6 bases at J, leaving 7 bases unmatched. This CDR3 region has 15 residues. The CDR3 coding sequence is TGTGCCAGCAGCCAAGAGGGCGGGAGGTGGGGCGAGCAGTACTTC. Protein sequence: CASSQEGGRWGEQYF.

This rearrangement joins TRBV4-3 to TRBJ2-7; 7 bases align to TRBD1. Unmatched junction bases numbered 8, after V lost 3 bases and J lost 3 bases. CDR1 is LGHNA, CDR2 YSLEER, per germline. CDR3 size: 15 residues. CDR3 loop: CASSQVRQGFYEQYF. CDR3 in DNA: TGCGCCAGCAGCCAGGTGAGACAGGGCTTCTACGAGCAGTACTTC.

This chain uses TRBV6-5 with TRBJ1-1; perhaps TRBD1 as D (6 bases). The length of the CDR3 is 12 residues. The germline V gene encodes CDR1 MNHEY and CDR2 SVGAGI. V was cut by 2 bases and J by 10 bases, with 11 bases left in between. The DNA of the CDR3 is TGTGCCAGCAGTTACGCCGGGGGGCCAGCTTTCTTT. Translating gives CASSYAGGPAFF.

This clone was seen more than once but under ten times. The rearrangement uses TRBV28 and TRBJ1-4; TRBD1 might be the D (5 bases). The germline V and J ends were trimmed by 6 bases and 11 bases, with 13 bases remaining between them. The CDR3 runs to 12 residues. CDR1 is MDHEN, CDR2 SYDVKM, per germline. CDR3 sequence reads: CASSAGFIKLFF. CDR3 DNA sequence: TGTGCCAGCAGCGCAGGGTTTATTAAACTGTTTTTT.

This chain uses TRBV19 with TRBJ2-2, with D possibly being TRBD2 (7 bases). Germline values: CDR1 LNHDA, CDR2 SQIVND (reference sequence). Deletions cut 7 bases from V and 1 base from J, with 13 bases between. The CDR3 has 15 residues. The chain's CDR3 is CASKGGGENTGELFF. The CDR3 bases are TGTGCCAGTAAAGGGGGAGGGGAGAACACCGGGGAGCTGTTTTTT.

The genes are TRBV15 and TRBJ1-3; 7 bases map to TRBD1. Losses at the gene ends were 5 bases for V and 3 bases for J; bases not matched to a gene: 1. CDR1 LNHNV and CDR2 YYDKDF come from the germline V gene (reference sequence). This CDR3 contains 13 residues. Here the CDR3 DNA reads TGTGCCACCAGCGGGGACAGTGGAAACACCATATATTTT. Translated: CATSGDSGNTIYF.

V gene TRBV29-1 combines with J gene TRBJ1-3, with D tentatively TRBD1 (6 bases). The germline V gene has CDR1 SQVTM and CDR2 ANQGSEA. The CDR3 runs to 14 residues. V lost 7 bases, J lost 3 bases, and 16 bases lay in between. The CDR3 region is CSARGARGGNTIYF. The CDR3 nucleotides are TGCAGCGCCCGCGGTGCCAGGGGTGGAAACACCATATATTTT.

The V gene is TRBV6-2 or TRBV6-3, the J gene TRBJ1-1, with 7 bases identical to TRBD1. CDR1 is MNHEY, CDR2 SVGEGT, per germline. J gave up 2 bases and V 5 bases, and 8 bases lay outside the gene matches. The CDR3 is 15 amino acids. The CDR3 DNA sequence: TGTGCCAGCAGTCCCGGGACAGCCTTAAACACTGAAGCTTTCTTT. Translation: CASSPGTALNTEAFF.

A single count supports this clone. The chain has TRBV9 and TRBJ1-2, with 9 bases lining up with TRBD1. The CDR3 contains 16 residues. V lost 6 bases, J lost 0 bases, and 9 bases stayed unmatched. Germline CDR1 SGDLS, CDR2 YYNGEE. CDR3 bases: TGTGCCAGCACCGGGACAGGGTTGGGGCCTAACTATGGCTACACCTTC. As protein: CASTGTGLGPNYGYTF.